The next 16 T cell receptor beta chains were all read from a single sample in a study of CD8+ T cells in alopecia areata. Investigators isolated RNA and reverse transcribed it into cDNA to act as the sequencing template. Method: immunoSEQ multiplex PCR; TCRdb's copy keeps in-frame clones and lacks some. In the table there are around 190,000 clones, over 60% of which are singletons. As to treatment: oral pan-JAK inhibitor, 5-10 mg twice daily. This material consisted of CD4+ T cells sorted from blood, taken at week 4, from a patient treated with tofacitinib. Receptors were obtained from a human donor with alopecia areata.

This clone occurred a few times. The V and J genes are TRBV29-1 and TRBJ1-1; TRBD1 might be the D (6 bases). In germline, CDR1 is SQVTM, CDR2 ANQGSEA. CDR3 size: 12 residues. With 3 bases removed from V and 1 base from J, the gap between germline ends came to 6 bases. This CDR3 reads CSVEDRNTEAFF. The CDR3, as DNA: TGCAGCGTTGAGGACAGGAACACTGAAGCTTTCTTT. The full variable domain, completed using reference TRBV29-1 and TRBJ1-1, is SAVISQKPSRDICQRGTSLTIQCQVDSQVTMMFWYRQQPGQSLTLIATANQGSEATYESGFVIDKFPISRPNLTFSTLTVSNMSPEDSSIYLCSVEDRNTEAFFGQGTRLTVV.

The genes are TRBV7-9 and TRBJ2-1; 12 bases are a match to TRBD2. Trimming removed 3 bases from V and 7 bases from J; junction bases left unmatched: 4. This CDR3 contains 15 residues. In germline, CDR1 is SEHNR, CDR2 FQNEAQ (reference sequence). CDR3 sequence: CASSFWLAGGNEQFF. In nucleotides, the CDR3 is TGTGCCAGCAGCTTTTGGCTAGCGGGGGGGAATGAGCAGTTCTTC.

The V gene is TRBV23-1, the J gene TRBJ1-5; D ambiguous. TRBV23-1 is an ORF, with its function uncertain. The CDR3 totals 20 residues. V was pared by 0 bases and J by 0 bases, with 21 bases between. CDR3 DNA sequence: TGCGCCAGCAGTCAATCTGGATCGGCGGGTGAGCATCCTAGCAATCAGCCCCAGCATTTT. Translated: CASSQSGSAGEHPSNQPQHF.

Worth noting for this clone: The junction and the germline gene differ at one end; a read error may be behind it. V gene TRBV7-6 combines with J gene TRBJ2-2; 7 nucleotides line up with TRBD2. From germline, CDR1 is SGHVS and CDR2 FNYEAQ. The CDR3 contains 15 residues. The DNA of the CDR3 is TGTGCCAGCAGCTCCGGGACTACGAAAACCGGGGAGCTGTTTTTT. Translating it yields CASSSGTTKTGELFF.

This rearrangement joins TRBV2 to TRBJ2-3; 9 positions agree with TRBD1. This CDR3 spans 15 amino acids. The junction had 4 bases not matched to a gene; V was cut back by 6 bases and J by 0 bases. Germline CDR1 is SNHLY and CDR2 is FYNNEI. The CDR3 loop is CASRDRGKSTDTQYF. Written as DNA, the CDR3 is TGTGCCAGCAGGGACAGGGGCAAAAGCACAGATACGCAGTATTTT.

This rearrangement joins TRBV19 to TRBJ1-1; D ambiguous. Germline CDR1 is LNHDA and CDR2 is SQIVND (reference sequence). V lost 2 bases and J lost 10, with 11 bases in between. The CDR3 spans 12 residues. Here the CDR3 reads CASSILGSLAFF. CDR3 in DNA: TGTGCCAGTAGTATATTGGGTTCCTTAGCTTTCTTT.

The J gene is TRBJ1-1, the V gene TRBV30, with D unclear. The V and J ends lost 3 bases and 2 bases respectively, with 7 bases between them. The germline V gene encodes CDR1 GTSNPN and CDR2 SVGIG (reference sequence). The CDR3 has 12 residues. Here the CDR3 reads CAWRSGNTEAFF. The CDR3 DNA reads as TGTGCCTGGAGGTCGGGAAACACTGAAGCTTTCTTT. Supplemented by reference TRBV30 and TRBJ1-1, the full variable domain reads SQTIHQWPATLVQPVGSPLSLECTVEGTSNPNLYWYRQAAGRGLQLLFYSVGIGQISSEVPQNLSASRPQDRQFILSSKKLLLSDSGFYLCAWRSGNTEAFFGQGTRLTVV.

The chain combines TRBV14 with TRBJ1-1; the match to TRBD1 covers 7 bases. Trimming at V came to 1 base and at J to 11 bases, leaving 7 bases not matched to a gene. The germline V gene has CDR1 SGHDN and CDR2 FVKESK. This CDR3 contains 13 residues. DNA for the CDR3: TGTGCCAGCAGCCAAGGAAGGGCAGGGGGGGCTTTCTTT. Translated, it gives CASSQGRAGGAFF.

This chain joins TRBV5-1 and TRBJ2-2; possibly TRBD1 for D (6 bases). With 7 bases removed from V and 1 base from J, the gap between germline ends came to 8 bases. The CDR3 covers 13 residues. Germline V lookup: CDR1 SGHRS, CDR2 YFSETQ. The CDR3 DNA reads TGCGCCAGCCGGACAGAGAACACCGGGGAGCTGTTTTTT. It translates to CASRTENTGELFF.

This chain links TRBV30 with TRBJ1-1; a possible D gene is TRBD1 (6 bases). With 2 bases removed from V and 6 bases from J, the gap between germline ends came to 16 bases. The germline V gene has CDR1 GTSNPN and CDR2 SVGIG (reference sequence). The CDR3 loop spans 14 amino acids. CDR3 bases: TGTGCCTGGAGTCTCCTCACAGGGAATTCTGAAGCTTTCTTT. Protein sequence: CAWSLLTGNSEAFF.

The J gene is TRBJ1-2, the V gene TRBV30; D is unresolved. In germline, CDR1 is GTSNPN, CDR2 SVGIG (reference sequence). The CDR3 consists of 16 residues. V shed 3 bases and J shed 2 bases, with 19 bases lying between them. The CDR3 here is CAWRKPAAGKNYGYTF. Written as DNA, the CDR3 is TGTGCCTGGAGAAAACCGGCGGCGGGAAAGAACTATGGCTACACCTTC.

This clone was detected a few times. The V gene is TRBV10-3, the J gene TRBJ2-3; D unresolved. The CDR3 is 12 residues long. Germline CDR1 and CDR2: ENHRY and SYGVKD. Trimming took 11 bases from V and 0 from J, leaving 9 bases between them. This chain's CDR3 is CAVGPSTDTQYF. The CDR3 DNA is TGTGCCGTAGGACCGAGCACAGATACGCAGTATTTT.

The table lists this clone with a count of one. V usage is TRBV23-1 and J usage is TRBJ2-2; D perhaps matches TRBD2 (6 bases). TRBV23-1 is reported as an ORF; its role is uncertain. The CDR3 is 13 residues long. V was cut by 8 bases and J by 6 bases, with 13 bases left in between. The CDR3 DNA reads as TGCGCCAGCCAGGTGGGAGGTCCCGGGGAGCTGTTTTTT. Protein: CASQVGGPGELFF.

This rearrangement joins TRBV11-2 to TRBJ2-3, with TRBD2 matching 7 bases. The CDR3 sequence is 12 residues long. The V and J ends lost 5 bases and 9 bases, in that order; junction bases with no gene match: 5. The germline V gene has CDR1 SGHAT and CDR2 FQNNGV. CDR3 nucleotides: TGTGCCAGCAGCCAACTCGGGGGGACGCAGTATTTT. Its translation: CASSQLGGTQYF.

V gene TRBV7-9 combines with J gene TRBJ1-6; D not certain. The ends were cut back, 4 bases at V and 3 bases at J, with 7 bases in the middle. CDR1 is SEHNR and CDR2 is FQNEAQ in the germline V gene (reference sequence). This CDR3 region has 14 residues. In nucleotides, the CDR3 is TGTGCCAGCAGCTCCGGGGACTATAATTCACCCCTCCACTTT. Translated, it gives CASSSGDYNSPLHF.

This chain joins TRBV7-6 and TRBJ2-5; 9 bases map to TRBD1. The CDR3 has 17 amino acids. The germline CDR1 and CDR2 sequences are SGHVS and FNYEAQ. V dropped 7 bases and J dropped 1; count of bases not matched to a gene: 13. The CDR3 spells CASTFGQGLSFQETQYF. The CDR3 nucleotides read TGTGCCAGCACCTTCGGACAGGGGTTGAGTTTCCAAGAGACCCAGTACTTC.